A selection of T cell receptor beta chains follows, all from one sample in a study of PD-1 blockade in classical Hodgkin lymphoma. This table comes from immunoSEQ multiplex PCR, and its TCRdb copy is limited to in-frame clones, with some not included. The sample carries tens of thousands of clones, approximately 94% recorded once. Here the sequenced sample was peripheral blood mononuclear cells (PBMCs), taken at baseline. Receptors originate from a human donor with classical Hodgkin lymphoma. CDR3s include the opening cysteine and the closing phenylalanine or tryptophan. D genes are given only for firm matches. Size values are once, few and many counts, or a class for expanded clones, and some rows have none.

once	NA	TRBV27	TRBJ2-7	TGTGCCAGCAGTTTATCGAATGGGAACGAGCAGTACTTC	CASSLSNGNEQYF
NA	NA	TRBV9	TRBJ2-5	TGTGCCAGCAGCGAGGGCGGGATGGGTGCACAAGAGACCCAGTACTTC	CASSEGGMGAQETQYF
NA	TRBD2	TRBV7-3	TRBJ2-2	TGTGCCAGCAGTCGATCGACTAGCGGGAGGGCGATTACCGGGGAGCTGTTTTTT	CASSRSTSGRAITGELFF
NA	TRBD2	TRBV6-5	TRBJ2-1	TGTGCCAGCAGATATTACGCGGGGGGTGAGCAGTTCTTC	CASRYYAGGEQFF
NA	TRBD2	TRBV5-1	TRBJ2-5	TGCGCCAGCAGACCGGGACTAGCAAGGCAAGAGACCCAGTACTTC	CASRPGLARQETQYF
NA	TRBD1	TRBV18	TRBJ2-1	TGTGCCAGCTCACCACTGAGAGGCGGGACAGGGGGCTTCAATGAGCAGTTCTTC	CASSPLRGGTGGFNEQFF
NA	NA	TRBV18	TRBJ1-5	TGTGCCAGCTCACAGGGACTTCCTAGTACGGCCCAGCATTTT	CASSQGLPSTAQHF
NA	TRBD1	TRBV14	TRBJ2-7	TGTGCCAGCAGCCAAGAGCAGGGACAGGGCGCCTACGAGCAGTACTTC	CASSQEQGQGAYEQYF
NA	NA	TRBV4-1	TRBJ2-3	TGCGCCAGCAGCCAAGACCGGGGCACAGATACGCAGTATTTT	CASSQDRGTDTQYF
NA	NA	TRBV27	TRBJ1-5	TGTGCCAGCAGTTTATCGGTCAGGAAAGATCAGCCCCAGCATTTT	CASSLSVRKDQPQHF
NA	NA	TRBV5-1	TRBJ1-4	TGCGCCACCTCTACGGGGTTAGATGAAAAACTGTTTTTT	CATSTGLDEKLFF
NA	NA	TRBV27	TRBJ2-7	TGTGCCAGCAGTTTTTCGGGCGGGGAGACCTACGAGCAGTACTTC	CASSFSGGETYEQYF
once	TRBD2	TRBV4-2	TRBJ2-3	TGTGCCAGCAGCCAAGAATTTAGCGGGAGGGTAGATACGCAGTATTTT	CASSQEFSGRVDTQYF
NA	TRBD1	TRBV28	TRBJ1-5	TGTGCCAGCAGGTGGTCGACAGGGGAAAGCAATCAGCCCCAGCATTTT	CASRWSTGESNQPQHF
NA	TRBD1	TRBV19	TRBJ2-7	TGTGCCAGTAGTGTACCCCCGGGGACAGATATCTCCTACGAGCAGTACTTC	CASSVPPGTDISYEQYF
NA	NA	TRBV28	TRBJ2-7	TGTGCCAGCAGTTTGGGGCAGGGCTTCCCCTACTACGAGCAGTACTTC	CASSLGQGFPYYEQYF
NA	NA	TRBV27	TRBJ2-3	TGTGCCAGCAGTTCGGGGGCCGGGGCAGATACGCAGTATTTT	CASSSGAGADTQYF
NA	NA	TRBV21-1	TRBJ1-5	TGTGAAGACGTGGGCGGGTGGGGCAATCAGCCCCAGCATTTT	CEDVGGWGNQPQHF
NA	TRBD1	TRBV13	TRBJ1-4	TGTGCCAGCAGCTTGGGGTCGACAGGGCTTGAAAAACTGTTTTTT	CASSLGSTGLEKLFF
NA	NA	TRBV27	TRBJ2-7	TGTGCCAGCAGTCTTAGACAGGCCTCCTACGAGCAGTACTTC	CASSLRQASYEQYF
NA	NA	TRBV19	TRBJ2-3	TGTGCCAGTACGCCTGGCAGGTACCCAGATACGCAGTATTTT	CASTPGRYPDTQYF
few	NA	TRBV6-5	TRBJ2-6	TGTGCCAGCAGTTATTTGAAGAGGATTGGGGCCAACGTCCTGACTTTC	CASSYLKRIGANVLTF
NA	TRBD2	TRBV29-1	TRBJ2-3	TGCAGCGTTGAACCGGGACTAGCGGTGGATACGCAGTATTTT	CSVEPGLAVDTQYF
once	TRBD1	TRBV7-7	TRBJ2-5	TGTGCCAGCAGAAGCGGACAGGGGGAGACCCAGTACTTC	CASRSGQGETQYF
NA	NA	TRBV5-6	TRBJ1-5	TGTGCCAGCAGCTTTGGTTCAGGGGGCAATCAGCCCCAGCATTTT	CASSFGSGGNQPQHF
NA	NA	TRBV7-7	TRBJ2-3	TGTGCCAGCAGTTTCGAGGGCGCAGATACGCAGTATTTT	CASSFEGADTQYF
NA	TRBD1	TRBV7-7	TRBJ1-6	TGTGCCAGCAGCCCATACGGGGGCAGGGGGTATAATTCACCCCTCCACTTT	CASSPYGGRGYNSPLHF
NA	TRBD1	TRBV9	TRBJ1-1	TGTGCCAGCAGCACAAGGACAGGCGACGTGTCTGAAGCTTTCTTT	CASSTRTGDVSEAFF
NA	NA	TRBV14	TRBJ2-2	TGTGCCAGCAGTCGTATTGCGGGACATATGCTGAACACCGGGGAGCTGTTTTTT	CASSRIAGHMLNTGELFF
NA	NA	TRBV7-9	TRBJ2-3	TGTGCCACCATCCTCCTAGCGATCGACACAGATACGCAGTATTTT	CATILLAIDTDTQYF
NA	NA	TRBV19	TRBJ1-5	TGTGCCAGTAGTATAGGGTTGTTGGGCAATCAGCCCCAGCATTTT	CASSIGLLGNQPQHF
NA	NA	TRBV28	TRBJ2-7	TGTGCCAGCAGCCCTGACAGCGCCCTGGGGCAGTACTTC	CASSPDSALGQYF
NA	NA	TRBV27	TRBJ2-7	TGTGCCAGCAGTTTCCCCTGGGACGAGCAGTACTTC	CASSFPWDEQYF
NA	NA	TRBV5-6	TRBJ1-5	TGTGCCAGCAGCGCCGGCAGCTGGAGGAACAATCAGCCCCAGCATTTT	CASSAGSWRNNQPQHF
NA	NA	TRBV28	TRBJ2-4	TGTGCCAGCAGTCACCGTGTAGGCGCCAAAAACATTCAGTACTTC	CASSHRVGAKNIQYF
NA	TRBD1	TRBV6-1	TRBJ1-4	TGTGCCAGTTCACCAACCGGGACAGCGTCCCAAAAACTGTTTTTT	CASSPTGTASQKLFF
NA	NA	TRBV6-6	TRBJ1-2	TGTGCCAGCAAGGCAGGGCGGCCCTTTCGCTATGGCTACACCTTC	CASKAGRPFRYGYTF
NA	NA	TRBV4-1	TRBJ2-7	TGCGCCAGCAGCCAAGATCCCCCCAGGGCAGGGTACGAGCAGTACTTC	CASSQDPPRAGYEQYF
NA	TRBD2	TRBV9	TRBJ2-3	TGTGCCAGCAGCGTGACTAGCGGGAGTCTCACAGATACGCAGTATTTT	CASSVTSGSLTDTQYF
NA	NA	TRBV19	TRBJ2-4	TGTGCCAGTAGAGAAACCGGGACAAAAGTGAACATTCAGTACTTC	CASRETGTKVNIQYF
NA	TRBD1	TRBV4-1	TRBJ2-3	TGCGCCAGCAGCCACATCAGGGGACAGGGGGCGATTGCGTCGACAGATACGCAGTATTTT	CASSHIRGQGAIASTDTQYF
NA	NA	TRBV7-2	TRBJ2-1	TGTGCCAGCAGCTTATCCAGCTCCTACAATGAGCAGTTCTTC	CASSLSSSYNEQFF
NA	NA	TRBV19	TRBJ1-5	TGTGCCAGTACTCTCCGTGGGGACATTCATCAGCCCCAGCATTTT	CASTLRGDIHQPQHF
NA	TRBD2	TRBV2	TRBJ2-2	TGTGCCAGCAGTGCGCTAGCGGGAGTTATCGGGGAGCTGTTTTTT	CASSALAGVIGELFF